Below are 5 T cell receptor beta chains sequenced from a single sample in a study of cytomegalovirus exposure and HLA in healthy donors. The PCR employed 60 Vbeta primers together with 13 Jbeta primers. Method: immunoSEQ multiplex PCR; TCRdb's copy keeps in-frame clones and lacks some. The top ten clones hold 9% to 10% of a sample with some 130,000 clones, roughly 60% of them seen once. The material sequenced was PBMCs. The source of these receptors is a man aged 40-50 years in good health and CMV-seropositive.

The CDR3 region is CASSDDQGLNEQFF. The DNA for the CDR3 is TGTGCCAGCAGTGATGACCAGGGCCTCAATGAGCAGTTCTTC. The chain joins TRBV6-1 to TRBJ2-1, with TRBD1 as a possible D gene (5 bases). The CDR3 extends over 14 amino acids. V was cut by 3 bases and J by 6 bases, with 12 bases left in between. Germline V CDR1 and CDR2: MNHNS, SASEGT.

This sequence joins TRBV6-1 and TRBJ2-5; 7 bases agree with TRBD1. The ends lost 5 bases at V and 2 bases at J; junction bases unmatched: 5. This CDR3 has 14 residues. CDR1 MNHNS and CDR2 SASEGT come from the germline V gene. The CDR3 spells CASSTYRGQETQYF. DNA of the CDR3: TGTGCCAGCAGTACATACAGGGGACAAGAGACCCAGTACTTC.

There are a few counts of this clone. One end of the junction varies from germline; a read error may be responsible. V and J are TRBV4-1 and TRBJ2-1; 9 nucleotides agree with TRBD1. The CDR3 totals 12 residues. Per the germline V gene, CDR1 is MGHRA and CDR2 is YSYEKL. The CDR3 DNA reads TGCGCCAGCAGCAACATCCGGGACAGGGTCCTCTTC. As protein: CASSNIRDRVLF.

This clone appeared a few times. The chain links TRBV27 to TRBJ2-3, with D possibly TRBD2 on 7 matching bases. The V gene's germline CDR1 is MNHEY and CDR2 SMNVEV (reference sequence). This CDR3 region has 13 residues. The V gene lost 6 bases and the J gene lost 4 bases, with 11 bases spanning the gap. In nucleotides, the CDR3 is TGTGCCAGCAGCCCCGGGGGGCCAGATACGCAGTATTTT. Translation: CASSPGGPDTQYF.

The chain combines TRBV4-2 with TRBJ1-4, with D perhaps TRBD1 (5 bases). The CDR3 covers 14 residues. Between the trimmed V and J ends, which lost 1 base and 5 bases, there was a span of 8 bases. CDR1 and CDR2 from the germline V gene are LGHNA and YNFKEQ. The CDR3 loop is CASSQAGKNEKLFF. CDR3 nucleotides: TGTGCCAGCAGCCAAGCAGGGAAAAATGAAAAACTGTTTTTT.